The 6 T cell receptor beta chains below were found in one sample sequenced in a study of human T cells and chemical hapten exposure. TCRdb independently ran MiXCR on the RACE reads; one entry per CDR3 protein. The profile covers 250,000 or so distinct CDR3 sequences, with 7.5% to 10% appearing a single time and roughly 2.5% taken by the ten largest. Time point meaning: pre-sensitization, week 0. Treatment described: therapeutic diphenylcyclopropenone sensitization with weekly scalp DPC. The sequenced sample was whole blood, obtained in connection with sensitization to the hapten diphenylcyclopropenone (DPC). The receptors originated from a middle-aged woman with alopecia areata. Some clones in this sample may be carry-over from other donors' samples.

The V and J genes are TRBV15 and TRBJ2-3; 11 positions match TRBD1. V lost 5 bases to trimming and J lost 5 bases; unmatched junction nucleotides: 9. The CDR3 spans 16 residues. Germline V lookup: CDR1 LNHNV, CDR2 YYDKDF (reference sequence). CDR3 in amino acids: CATSARDRGIVDTQYF. Written as DNA, the CDR3 is TGTGCCACCAGCGCGCGGGACAGGGGGATCGTAGATACGCAGTATTTT.

V gene TRBV2 combines with J gene TRBJ1-5; tentative D call: TRBD1 (5 bases). There are 15 residues in the CDR3. V was trimmed by 2 bases and J by 1 base, leaving 9 bases between them. Per germline, CDR1 SNHLY and CDR2 FYNNEI. The CDR3 nucleotides read TGTGCCAGCAGTGAAACCAGGGCGAGCAATCAGCCCCAGCATTTT. Its translation is CASSETRASNQPQHF.

Concerning this clonotype: Since no conserved phenylalanine or tryptophan closes the CDR3, a read error is the likely cause. The rearrangement links TRBV28 to TRBJ1-1; TRBD1 is a possible D gene (5 bases). This CDR3 has 12 residues. Germline V gives CDR1 MDHEN, CDR2 SYDVKM. V shed 1 base and J shed 6 bases, with 6 bases lying between them. CDR3 protein: CASSLSGAEAFL. The DNA for the CDR3 is TGTGCCAGCAGTTTATCGGGGGCTGAAGCTTTCCTT.

Concerning this clonotype itself: At one of its ends the junction is not consistent with the germline gene, which may arise from a read error. This chain connects TRBV7-2 to TRBJ2-1; 13 bases are a match to TRBD2. The length of the CDR3 is 17 residues. Germline V gene data show CDR1 as SGHTA and CDR2 as FQGNSA. The CDR3 nucleotides are TGTGACAGCAGCGATTTAACCGGGACTAGCGGGAAAGGTGAGCAGTTCTTC. Translated: CDSSDLTGTSGKGEQFF.

The V and J genes are TRBV3-1 and TRBJ1-2; D is ambiguous. Trimming shortened V by 1 base and J by 8 bases, and 5 bases separated the two germline ends. CDR3 length: 11 residues. Germline CDR1 LGHDT, CDR2 YNNKEL (reference sequence). Here the CDR3 reads CASSQGGGYTF. CDR3 nucleotides: TGTGCCAGCAGCCAAGGAGGCGGCTACACCTTC. The whole variable domain, remainder taken from reference TRBV3-1 and TRBJ1-2, is DTAVSQTPKYLVTQMGNDKSIKCEQNLGHDTMYWYKQDSKKFLKIMFSYNNKELIINETVPNRFSPKSPDKAHLNLHINSLELGDSAVYFCASSQGGGYTFGSGTRLTVV.

The chain combines TRBV7-2 with TRBJ2-1, with 8 bases aligning to TRBD1. From germline, CDR1 is SGHTA and CDR2 FQGNSA. There are 16 residues in the CDR3. V shed 3 bases and J 0 bases; nucleotides not matched to a gene: 4. CDR3 amino acids: CASSFYRGNSYNEQFF. The CDR3 bases are TGTGCCAGCAGCTTCTACAGGGGGAACTCCTACAATGAGCAGTTCTTC.